Here is one T cell receptor (beta chain) with its context. Its specificity is not known. This sample is drawn from a study of T-cell memory formation after mild COVID-19. Overall study context: In these data, TCR clusters were largely donor specific.

Constant-segment primers served in 5'RACE that generated TCR alpha and TCR beta cDNA libraries bearing sample barcodes and UMIs. TCRdb itself ran the 5' RACE reads through MiXCR, one entry per CDR3 protein. The sample lists approximately 340,000 distinct CDR3 sequences, 10% to 15% occurring once. Points from the study as a whole: Clones contracting over day 15 to 85 were CD4/CD8 balanced, with later expanders leaning CD4+. The study detected some responding clones in pre-infection memory, suggesting cross-reactive memory joined.

CDR3 length: 15 amino acids. From germline, CDR1 is SEHNR and CDR2 FQNEAQ (reference sequence). Trimming took off 6 bases at V and 2 bases at J, with 15 bases between the two ends. The receptor comes from a young man who had mild COVID-19 (a few samples of this study predate the infection). Cell type and time point are not known. The chain joins TRBV7-9 to TRBJ2-3, with unresolved D. The material sequenced was PBMCs or a T cell subset sorted from them (not recorded which). The CDR3 DNA reads TGTGCCAGCAGGAGGAGCGTCAGAGACACAGATACGCAGTATTTT. Translating it yields CASRRSVRDTDTQYF.